This TCR beta chain is drawn from a study of blood T cell repertoires in COVID-19. The germline gives CDR1 SQVTM, CDR2 ANQGSEA. This CDR3 comprises 11 residues. Between the trimmed V and J ends, which lost 6 bases and 5 bases, there was a span of 10 bases. Sequenced by immunoSEQ multiplex PCR; TCRdb stores in-frame clones only, minus some. The repertoire holds about 69,000 clones, with under 90% as singletons. Sequencing was carried out using peripheral blood. The clonotype was recovered from a man between 50 and 59 years old with COVID-19, enrolled during active disease. The genes are TRBV29-1 and TRBJ1-1; D gene ambiguous. The CDR3 sequence is CSVDYLTEAFF. CDR3 in DNA: TGCAGCGTCGACTACTTGACTGAAGCTTTCTTT.